This T cell receptor beta chain stems from a study of cytomegalovirus exposure and HLA in healthy donors. Overall study results and limits: A later analysis showed TCR association rates differing by HLA locus, peaking at DRB1 and lowest at HLA-C. For most TCR beta V segments, an earlier analysis put the productive rate at about 90% or about 30% of the time. In vitro, three CMV-associated chains proved specific for CMV antigens.

This clone was counted a single time. What it binds is not known. Looked up from germline, CDR1 is SQVTM and CDR2 is ANQGSEA. V lost 7 bases and J lost 4; bases outside the gene matches: 8. This CDR3 comprises 13 residues. The primer mix had 60 Vbeta and 13 Jbeta primers. Clones were read by immunoSEQ multiplex PCR, and TCRdb kept only the in-frame ones, dropping some. Among about 99,000 clones listed, approximately 80% were seen once. The sequence was collected from a male donor in good health and CMV-seropositive. The chain uses TRBV29-1 and TRBJ2-5, with 8 bases aligning to TRBD1. The sample was PBMCs. CDR3 residues: CSEQGGSVETQYF. DNA of the CDR3: TGCAGCGAACAGGGGGGTTCTGTAGAGACCCAGTACTTC. The variable domain in full, with the rest retrieved from reference TRBV29-1 and TRBJ2-5, is SAVISQKPSRDICQRGTSLTIQCQVDSQVTMMFWYRQQPGQSLTLIATANQGSEATYESGFVIDKFPISRPNLTFSTLTVSNMSPEDSSIYLCSEQGGSVETQYFGPGTRLLVL.